The rows below give T cell receptor beta chains drawn from one sample of a study of CD8+ T cells in alopecia areata. Only in-frame clones appear in the TCRdb table, and some are missing; sequencing was by immunoSEQ multiplex PCR. The top ten clones hold 13% of a sample with 110,000 to 150,000 clones, more than 85% of them seen once. Sequences were derived from CD8+ T cells sorted from blood, sampled at week 4, from a patient treated with tofacitinib. All receptors derive from a human donor with alopecia areata. CDR3s include the opening cysteine and the closing phenylalanine or tryptophan. The order of the fields is J gene, clone size, V gene, CDR3 protein. Rows give clone size only sometimes, using once, few, many, or a class for an expanded clone.

j_gene: TRBJ1-2
abundance: NA
v_gene: TRBV29-1
CDR3aa: CSAFGDGYTF

j_gene: TRBJ2-3
abundance: few
v_gene: TRBV27
CDR3aa: CASSFVGTGEIIDTQYF

j_gene: TRBJ2-7
abundance: NA
v_gene: TRBV7-2
CDR3aa: CASSSSSYEQYF

j_gene: TRBJ2-7
abundance: NA
v_gene: TRBV11-2
CDR3aa: CASSPPGAGAVYEQYF

j_gene: TRBJ1-2
abundance: NA
v_gene: TRBV6-5
CDR3aa: CASSQDSYGYTF

j_gene: TRBJ1-5
abundance: NA
v_gene: TRBV28
CDR3aa: CASSTTNSNQPQHF

j_gene: TRBJ2-3
abundance: NA
v_gene: TRBV2
CDR3aa: CASSGSTSATDTQYF

j_gene: TRBJ1-1
abundance: NA
v_gene: TRBV30
CDR3aa: CASTRELNTEAFF

j_gene: TRBJ2-1
abundance: NA
v_gene: TRBV29-1
CDR3aa: CSVGARPEQFF

j_gene: TRBJ1-4
abundance: NA
v_gene: TRBV29-1
CDR3aa: CSVVDRDERKLFF

j_gene: TRBJ2-7
abundance: NA
v_gene: TRBV9
CDR3aa: CASSVGGGVTYEQYF

j_gene: TRBJ1-1
abundance: NA
v_gene: TRBV9
CDR3aa: CASSVVDGGDTEAFF

j_gene: TRBJ1-2
abundance: NA
v_gene: TRBV4-1
CDR3aa: CASSQVSGSEGYTF

j_gene: TRBJ2-1
abundance: NA
v_gene: TRBV11-2
CDR3aa: CASSSVSYNEQFF

j_gene: TRBJ2-7
abundance: NA
v_gene: TRBV6-5
CDR3aa: CANSAGVTSEQYF

j_gene: TRBJ1-2
abundance: NA
v_gene: TRBV29-1
CDR3aa: CSVGFAGRKNYGYTF

j_gene: TRBJ2-7
abundance: NA
v_gene: TRBV2
CDR3aa: CASTEIGGGDLPLSYEQYF

j_gene: TRBJ1-1
abundance: NA
v_gene: TRBV6-5
CDR3aa: CASSYSLTALTEAFF

j_gene: TRBJ2-1
abundance: NA
v_gene: TRBV4-1
CDR3aa: CASSQGTYNEQFF

j_gene: TRBJ2-1
abundance: NA
v_gene: TRBV4-1
CDR3aa: CASTRDPSGRSENEQFF

j_gene: TRBJ1-2
abundance: NA
v_gene: TRBV9
CDR3aa: CASSGTGQGAYGYTF

j_gene: TRBJ2-1
abundance: NA
v_gene: TRBV5-4
CDR3aa: CASSLELAGVVNNEQFF

j_gene: TRBJ2-7
abundance: NA
v_gene: TRBV7-8
CDR3aa: CASSLEGTSGYEQYF

j_gene: TRBJ2-1
abundance: NA
v_gene: TRBV4-1
CDR3aa: CASSQVSGNPSYNEQFF

j_gene: TRBJ2-1
abundance: once
v_gene: TRBV2
CDR3aa: CASSFKPSWYEQFF

j_gene: TRBJ2-1
abundance: NA
v_gene: TRBV6-5
CDR3aa: CASSGSSYNEQFF

j_gene: TRBJ2-3
abundance: NA
v_gene: TRBV15
CDR3aa: CATSRDRELGTDTQYF

j_gene: TRBJ2-7
abundance: NA
v_gene: TRBV5-1
CDR3aa: CASSLEGARDEQYF

j_gene: TRBJ2-2
abundance: NA
v_gene: TRBV4-2
CDR3aa: CASSPPWLEYTGELFF

j_gene: TRBJ2-2
abundance: NA
v_gene: TRBV9
CDR3aa: CASSPTGAGELFF

j_gene: TRBJ1-5
abundance: NA
v_gene: TRBV4-1
CDR3aa: CASSQAGQGPNQPQHF

j_gene: TRBJ2-5
abundance: NA
v_gene: TRBV7-9
CDR3aa: CASSPPPGPQETQYF

j_gene: TRBJ2-7
abundance: once
v_gene: TRBV14
CDR3aa: CASSQETSGAPYEQYF

j_gene: TRBJ2-7
abundance: NA
v_gene: TRBV9
CDR3aa: CASSPGGTYEQYF

j_gene: TRBJ2-2
abundance: once
v_gene: TRBV2
CDR3aa: CASRGPVARAPNTGELFF

j_gene: TRBJ2-7
abundance: NA
v_gene: TRBV5-1
CDR3aa: CASSLESSYEQYF

j_gene: TRBJ2-2
abundance: few
v_gene: TRBV5-1
CDR3aa: CASDLGGELFF

j_gene: TRBJ2-7
abundance: once
v_gene: TRBV27
CDR3aa: CASSRDRGSYEQYF

j_gene: TRBJ2-7
abundance: once
v_gene: TRBV29-1
CDR3aa: CSVVLAGDIYEQYF

j_gene: NA
abundance: NA
v_gene: TRBV29-1
CDR3aa: CSVEEGTAYEQYF

j_gene: TRBJ2-1
abundance: NA
v_gene: TRBV29-1
CDR3aa: CSGTGTSGYNEQFF

j_gene: TRBJ2-7
abundance: NA
v_gene: TRBV29-1
CDR3aa: CSVEDQGTDTYEQYF

j_gene: TRBJ1-2
abundance: NA
v_gene: TRBV6-1
CDR3aa: CASSEIQGGYTF

j_gene: TRBJ2-3
abundance: once
v_gene: TRBV7-9
CDR3aa: CARIYGTDTQYF

j_gene: TRBJ2-7
abundance: NA
v_gene: TRBV27
CDR3aa: CAVTGTGGIYEQYF

j_gene: TRBJ1-6
abundance: NA
v_gene: TRBV6-5
CDR3aa: CASRGDSLSDSPLHF

j_gene: TRBJ2-7
abundance: NA
v_gene: TRBV11-2
CDR3aa: CASSLTGLAYEQYF

j_gene: TRBJ2-1
abundance: NA
v_gene: TRBV19
CDR3aa: CASSISPQGGIHNEQFF

j_gene: TRBJ2-3
abundance: NA
v_gene: TRBV4-1
CDR3aa: CASSQDSWDKGTDTQYF

j_gene: TRBJ2-4
abundance: few
v_gene: TRBV27
CDR3aa: CASSLSLGGGQKYF

j_gene: TRBJ2-1
abundance: NA
v_gene: TRBV2
CDR3aa: CASRTNEQFF

j_gene: TRBJ2-1
abundance: NA
v_gene: TRBV7-7
CDR3aa: CASSARLAGGYNEQFF

j_gene: TRBJ2-1
abundance: NA
v_gene: TRBV27
CDR3aa: CASSRVDEQFF

j_gene: TRBJ2-1
abundance: NA
v_gene: TRBV11-2
CDR3aa: CASSLDPGAYYNEQFF

j_gene: TRBJ2-3
abundance: NA
v_gene: TRBV2
CDR3aa: CASMAGQITDTQYF